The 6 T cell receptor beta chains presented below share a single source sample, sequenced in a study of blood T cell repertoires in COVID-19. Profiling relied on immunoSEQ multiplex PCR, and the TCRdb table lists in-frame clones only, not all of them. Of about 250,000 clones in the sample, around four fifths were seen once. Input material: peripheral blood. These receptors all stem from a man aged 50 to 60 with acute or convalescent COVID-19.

The CDR3 spells CASSYITGTQFTGELFF. CDR3 sequence (DNA): TGTGCCAGCAGCTACATTACCGGGACACAATTCACCGGGGAGCTGTTTTTT. The chain has TRBV7-3 and TRBJ2-2; tentatively, D is TRBD1 (6 bases). V lost 4 bases to trimming and J lost 4 bases, with 19 bases between them. The germline V gene encodes CDR1 SGHTA and CDR2 FQGTGA. The CDR3 has 17 amino acids.

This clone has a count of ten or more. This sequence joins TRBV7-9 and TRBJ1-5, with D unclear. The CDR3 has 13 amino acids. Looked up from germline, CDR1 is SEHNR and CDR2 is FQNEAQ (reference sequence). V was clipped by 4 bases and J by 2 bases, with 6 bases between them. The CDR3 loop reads CASSSHGNQPQHF. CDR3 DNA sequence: TGTGCCAGCAGCTCCCATGGCAATCAGCCCCAGCATTTT.

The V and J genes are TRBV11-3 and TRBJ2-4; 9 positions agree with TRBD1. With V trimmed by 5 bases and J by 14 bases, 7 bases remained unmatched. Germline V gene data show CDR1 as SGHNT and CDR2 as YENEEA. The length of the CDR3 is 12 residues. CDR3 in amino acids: CASSHDRGMKYF. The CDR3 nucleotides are TGTGCCAGCAGCCATGACAGGGGGATGAAGTACTTC.

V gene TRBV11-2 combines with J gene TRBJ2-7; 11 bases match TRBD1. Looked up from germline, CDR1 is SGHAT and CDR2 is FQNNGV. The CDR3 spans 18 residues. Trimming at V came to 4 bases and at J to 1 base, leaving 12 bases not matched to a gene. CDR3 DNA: TGTGCCAGCAGCTCGCAACCTCCCGGGACAGGGGGTTCCTACGAGCAGTACTTC. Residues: CASSSQPPGTGGSYEQYF.

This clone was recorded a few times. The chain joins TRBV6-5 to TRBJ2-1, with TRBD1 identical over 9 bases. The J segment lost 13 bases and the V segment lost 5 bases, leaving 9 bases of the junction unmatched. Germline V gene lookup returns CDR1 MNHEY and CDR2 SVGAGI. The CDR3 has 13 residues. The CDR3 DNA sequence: TGTGCCAGCAGTCACGGGACAGGGTCCGATCAGTTCTTC. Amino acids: CASSHGTGSDQFF.

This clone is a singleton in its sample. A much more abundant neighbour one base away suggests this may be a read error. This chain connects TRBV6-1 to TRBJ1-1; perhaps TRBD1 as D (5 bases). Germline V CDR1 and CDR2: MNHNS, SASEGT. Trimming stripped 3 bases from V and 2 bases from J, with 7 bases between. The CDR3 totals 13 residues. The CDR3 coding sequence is TGTGCCAGCAGTGAGGGGGGTAACACTGAAGCTTTCTTT. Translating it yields CASSEGGNTEAFF.